Listed below are T cell receptor beta chains from one sample, sequenced in a study of cytomegalovirus exposure and HLA in healthy donors. Clones were sequenced by immunoSEQ multiplex PCR, and TCRdb holds only the in-frame ones, with some missing. This table holds around 130,000 clones, over 60% found once. The sample comprised PBMCs. The receptors originated from a human donor in good health. The CDR3 runs from the conserved cysteine through the conserved F or W. Each record gives: J gene, clone size, V gene, D gene, CDR3 protein, CDR3 DNA. A D gene is named only where the DNA matches it firmly. The size field is filled for only some rows; it gives once, few, many or a size class.

j_call: TRBJ1-3; clone_size: .; v_call: TRBV10-3; d_call: .; cdr3_aa: CAISEDTSSGNTIYF; cdr3_nt: TGTGCCATCAGTGAAGACACCAGCTCTGGAAACACCATATATTTT
j_call: TRBJ2-7; clone_size: .; v_call: TRBV7-2; d_call: .; cdr3_aa: CASSLGSAGRNSYEQYF; cdr3_nt: TGTGCCAGCAGCTTAGGGTCTGCGGGACGGAACTCCTACGAGCAGTACTTC
j_call: TRBJ1-2; clone_size: .; v_call: TRBV5-1; d_call: .; cdr3_aa: CASSLAGQPYGYTF; cdr3_nt: TGCGCCAGCAGCTTGGCCGGACAGCCCTATGGCTACACCTTC
j_call: TRBJ2-7; clone_size: .; v_call: TRBV7-7; d_call: TRBD2; cdr3_aa: CASSPGLTSVLYEQYF; cdr3_nt: TGTGCCAGCAGCCCCGGATTGACTAGCGTACTCTACGAGCAGTACTTC
j_call: TRBJ2-1; clone_size: .; v_call: TRBV11-3; d_call: .; cdr3_aa: CASSLVSGNNEQFF; cdr3_nt: TGTGCCAGCAGCTTAGTTAGCGGTAACAATGAGCAGTTCTTC
j_call: TRBJ2-7; clone_size: few; v_call: TRBV5-6; d_call: TRBD1; cdr3_aa: CASSAPQGAVYEQYF; cdr3_nt: TGTGCCAGCAGCGCACCACAGGGGGCGGTTTACGAGCAGTACTTC
j_call: TRBJ2-7; clone_size: .; v_call: TRBV29-1; d_call: .; cdr3_aa: CSVRQRHRAYEQYF; cdr3_nt: TGCAGCGTTAGACAGAGGCACAGGGCCTACGAGCAGTACTTC
j_call: TRBJ1-3; clone_size: .; v_call: TRBV14; d_call: TRBD1; cdr3_aa: CASRPTGGRSGNTIYF; cdr3_nt: TGTGCCAGCAGACCCACAGGGGGCAGATCTGGAAACACCATATATTTT
j_call: TRBJ2-2; clone_size: .; v_call: TRBV7-9; d_call: TRBD1; cdr3_aa: CASRQRQGPGELFF; cdr3_nt: TGTGCCAGCAGGCAAAGACAGGGCCCCGGGGAGCTGTTTTTT
j_call: TRBJ2-7; clone_size: .; v_call: TRBV7-9; d_call: TRBD1; cdr3_aa: CSSSPPRLTATGDEQYF; cdr3_nt: TGTTCCAGCAGTCCCCCGAGGTTGACAGCCACAGGGGACGAGCAGTACTTC
j_call: TRBJ2-2; clone_size: .; v_call: TRBV4-2; d_call: .; cdr3_aa: CASSQGGPNTGELFF; cdr3_nt: TGTGCCAGCAGCCAAGGGGGGCCGAACACCGGGGAGCTGTTTTTT
j_call: TRBJ1-4; clone_size: .; v_call: TRBV25-1; d_call: .; cdr3_aa: CASSEPTGPATNEKLFF; cdr3_nt: TGTGCCAGCAGTGAACCTACAGGGCCTGCAACTAATGAAAAACTGTTTTTT
j_call: TRBJ2-4; clone_size: .; v_call: TRBV30; d_call: TRBD2; cdr3_aa: CAWGGGNKNIQYF; cdr3_nt: TGTGCCTGGGGGGGAGGGAACAAAAACATTCAGTACTTC
j_call: TRBJ2-5; clone_size: few; v_call: TRBV2; d_call: TRBD1; cdr3_aa: CASSRDRQETQYF; cdr3_nt: TGTGCCAGCAGCCGGGACAGGCAAGAGACCCAGTACTTC
j_call: TRBJ2-5; clone_size: .; v_call: TRBV6-5; d_call: TRBD2; cdr3_aa: CASSYLSSGGGETQYF; cdr3_nt: TGTGCCAGCAGTTACCTCTCTAGCGGGGGTGGGGAGACCCAGTACTTC
j_call: TRBJ1-5; clone_size: .; v_call: TRBV19; d_call: TRBD1; cdr3_aa: CASSYRGDEDQPQHF; cdr3_nt: TGTGCCAGTAGTTACAGGGGGGATGAGGATCAGCCCCAGCATTTT
j_call: TRBJ1-5; clone_size: .; v_call: TRBV19; d_call: .; cdr3_aa: CASRERGGQPQHF; cdr3_nt: TGTGCCAGTAGGGAACGGGGGGGGCAGCCCCAGCATTTT
j_call: TRBJ2-2; clone_size: .; v_call: TRBV13; d_call: .; cdr3_aa: CASSFLDTGELFF; cdr3_nt: TGTGCCAGCAGCTTCTTAGATACCGGGGAGCTGTTTTTT
j_call: TRBJ1-5; clone_size: .; v_call: TRBV28; d_call: .; cdr3_aa: CASNSVRVVINQPQHF; cdr3_nt: TGTGCCAGCAACTCCGTCAGGGTGGTTATTAATCAGCCCCAGCATTTT
j_call: TRBJ2-3; clone_size: .; v_call: TRBV2; d_call: .; cdr3_aa: CASRTTNPSTDTQYF; cdr3_nt: TGTGCCAGCAGGACTACTAACCCCAGCACAGATACGCAGTATTTT
j_call: TRBJ2-7; clone_size: .; v_call: TRBV25-1; d_call: .; cdr3_aa: CASRISYEQYF; cdr3_nt: TGTGCCAGTAGAATCTCCTACGAGCAGTACTTC
j_call: TRBJ2-4; clone_size: .; v_call: TRBV10-3; d_call: .; cdr3_aa: CAISESGLLAKNIQYF; cdr3_nt: TGTGCCATCAGTGAGTCGGGACTGCTAGCCAAAAACATTCAGTACTTC
j_call: TRBJ1-2; clone_size: .; v_call: TRBV7-2; d_call: .; cdr3_aa: CASSLMAGEGGYTF; cdr3_nt: TGTGCCAGCAGCTTAATGGCAGGCGAGGGTGGCTACACCTTC
j_call: TRBJ2-7; clone_size: few; v_call: TRBV19; d_call: .; cdr3_aa: CASSISRETYEQYF; cdr3_nt: TGTGCCAGTAGTATTTCCAGGGAAACCTACGAGCAGTACTTC
j_call: TRBJ2-7; clone_size: .; v_call: TRBV18; d_call: TRBD1; cdr3_aa: CASSSPLDRVPHEQYF; cdr3_nt: TGTGCCAGCTCATCCCCCTTGGACAGGGTACCCCACGAGCAGTACTTC
j_call: TRBJ2-2; clone_size: .; v_call: TRBV11-3; d_call: .; cdr3_aa: CASSKLQATLTGELFF; cdr3_nt: TGTGCCAGCAGCAAGTTACAGGCTACTCTCACCGGGGAGCTGTTTTTT
j_call: TRBJ2-1; clone_size: .; v_call: TRBV27; d_call: .; cdr3_aa: CASSPAPTPYNEQFF; cdr3_nt: TGTGCCAGCAGCCCTGCTCCGACACCCTACAATGAGCAGTTCTTC
j_call: TRBJ2-5; clone_size: .; v_call: TRBV7-8; d_call: .; cdr3_aa: CASSGWETQYF; cdr3_nt: TGTGCCAGCTCGGGGTGGGAGACCCAGTACTTC
j_call: TRBJ1-5; clone_size: .; v_call: TRBV18; d_call: .; cdr3_aa: CASSPAGVSNQPQHF; cdr3_nt: TGTGCCAGCTCACCGGCGGGGGTCAGCAATCAGCCCCAGCATTTT
j_call: TRBJ1-2; clone_size: .; v_call: TRBV6-1; d_call: TRBD1; cdr3_aa: CASSVGQLFDYGYTF; cdr3_nt: TGTGCCAGCAGTGTGGGACAGCTATTCGACTATGGCTACACCTTC
j_call: TRBJ2-5; clone_size: .; v_call: TRBV10-3; d_call: TRBD2; cdr3_aa: CAISELAGVQETQYF; cdr3_nt: TGTGCCATCAGTGAGTTAGCGGGGGTCCAAGAGACCCAGTACTTC
j_call: TRBJ2-1; clone_size: .; v_call: TRBV5-1; d_call: TRBD2; cdr3_aa: CASSLTSGGGNNEQFF; cdr3_nt: TGCGCCAGCAGCTTGACTAGCGGGGGTGGCAACAATGAGCAGTTCTTC
j_call: TRBJ1-1; clone_size: few; v_call: TRBV9; d_call: .; cdr3_aa: CASSAGGGTEAFF; cdr3_nt: TGTGCCAGCAGTGCGGGGGGTGGGACTGAAGCTTTCTTT
j_call: TRBJ1-2; clone_size: .; v_call: TRBV2; d_call: .; cdr3_aa: CASSEAERYGYTF; cdr3_nt: TGTGCCAGCAGTGAAGCGGAGCGATATGGCTACACCTTC
j_call: TRBJ1-2; clone_size: .; v_call: TRBV5-5; d_call: TRBD1; cdr3_aa: CASSSGQNYGYTF; cdr3_nt: TGTGCCAGCAGCTCGGGACAGAACTATGGCTACACCTTC
j_call: TRBJ1-1; clone_size: .; v_call: TRBV4-1; d_call: .; cdr3_aa: CASSLIKTLYPATEAFF; cdr3_nt: TGCGCCAGCAGCCTCATTAAGACTCTATACCCGGCCACTGAAGCTTTCTTT
j_call: TRBJ1-1; clone_size: .; v_call: TRBV7-9; d_call: .; cdr3_aa: CASSLDGGRLNTEAFF; cdr3_nt: TGTGCCAGCAGCCTAGATGGGGGCAGGTTGAACACTGAAGCTTTCTTT
j_call: TRBJ1-1; clone_size: .; v_call: TRBV29-1; d_call: .; cdr3_aa: CSVVLNRAFF; cdr3_nt: TGCAGCGTTGTCCTCAACCGGGCTTTCTTT
j_call: TRBJ1-2; clone_size: .; v_call: TRBV6-6; d_call: TRBD1; cdr3_aa: CASSATGVDYGYTF; cdr3_nt: TGTGCCAGCAGTGCCACAGGGGTTGACTATGGCTACACCTTC
j_call: TRBJ2-7; clone_size: .; v_call: TRBV9; d_call: TRBD1; cdr3_aa: CASSVGTGDTYEQYF; cdr3_nt: TGTGCCAGCAGCGTAGGGACAGGGGATACCTACGAGCAGTACTTC
j_call: TRBJ2-2; clone_size: .; v_call: TRBV7-2; d_call: TRBD2; cdr3_aa: CASSPSGTRTGELFF; cdr3_nt: TGTGCCAGCAGCCCTAGCGGGACTAGGACCGGGGAGCTGTTTTTT
j_call: TRBJ2-2; clone_size: .; v_call: TRBV18; d_call: TRBD1; cdr3_aa: CASSPVQGNVDTGELFF; cdr3_nt: TGTGCCAGCTCACCGGTACAGGGGAATGTGGACACCGGGGAGCTGTTTTTT
j_call: TRBJ2-5; clone_size: .; v_call: TRBV18; d_call: .; cdr3_aa: CASSPLFRDQETQYF; cdr3_nt: TGTGCCAGCTCACCTCTTTTCCGCGACCAAGAGACCCAGTACTTC
j_call: TRBJ2-7; clone_size: few; v_call: TRBV5-4; d_call: .; cdr3_aa: CASSSGVRRDGTYEQYF; cdr3_nt: TGTGCCAGCAGCTCTGGGGTCAGGAGGGACGGAACCTACGAGCAGTACTTC
j_call: TRBJ1-4; clone_size: once; v_call: TRBV18; d_call: .; cdr3_aa: CASSLGSGNEKLFF; cdr3_nt: TGTGCCAGCTCCCTCGGGAGCGGGAATGAAAAACTGTTTTTT
j_call: TRBJ2-2; clone_size: .; v_call: TRBV19; d_call: .; cdr3_aa: CASSTTVHGELFF; cdr3_nt: TGTGCCAGTAGTACCACTGTGCACGGGGAGCTGTTTTTT
j_call: TRBJ1-3; clone_size: .; v_call: TRBV2; d_call: TRBD1; cdr3_aa: CASSQRKPGTGVGRGNTIYF; cdr3_nt: TGTGCCAGCAGCCAACGAAAACCCGGGACAGGGGTGGGACGCGGAAACACCATATATTTT
j_call: TRBJ2-1; clone_size: once; v_call: TRBV15; d_call: .; cdr3_aa: CATSHAAAGSVHNEQFF; cdr3_nt: TGTGCCACCAGCCACGCGGCGGCCGGGAGTGTGCACAATGAGCAGTTCTTC
j_call: TRBJ2-1; clone_size: .; v_call: TRBV4-2; d_call: TRBD1; cdr3_aa: CASSQGQGANEQFF; cdr3_nt: TGTGCCAGCAGCCAAGGACAGGGGGCGAATGAGCAGTTCTTC
j_call: TRBJ2-2; clone_size: .; v_call: TRBV7-9; d_call: TRBD1; cdr3_aa: CASSPTGGAGELFF; cdr3_nt: TGTGCCAGCAGCCCGACAGGGGGGGCCGGGGAGCTGTTTTTT
j_call: TRBJ2-7; clone_size: .; v_call: TRBV30; d_call: TRBD1; cdr3_aa: CAWGPGGEYF; cdr3_nt: TGTGCCTGGGGGCCAGGGGGCGAGTACTTC
j_call: TRBJ1-4; clone_size: .; v_call: TRBV19; d_call: .; cdr3_aa: CASDTGSQKLFF; cdr3_nt: TGTGCCAGCGATACCGGGAGTCAAAAACTGTTTTTT
j_call: TRBJ2-5; clone_size: .; v_call: TRBV5-1; d_call: TRBD2; cdr3_aa: CASSLEGTGGRWETQYF; cdr3_nt: TGCGCCAGCAGCTTGGAGGGGACGGGAGGGCGATGGGAGACCCAGTACTTC